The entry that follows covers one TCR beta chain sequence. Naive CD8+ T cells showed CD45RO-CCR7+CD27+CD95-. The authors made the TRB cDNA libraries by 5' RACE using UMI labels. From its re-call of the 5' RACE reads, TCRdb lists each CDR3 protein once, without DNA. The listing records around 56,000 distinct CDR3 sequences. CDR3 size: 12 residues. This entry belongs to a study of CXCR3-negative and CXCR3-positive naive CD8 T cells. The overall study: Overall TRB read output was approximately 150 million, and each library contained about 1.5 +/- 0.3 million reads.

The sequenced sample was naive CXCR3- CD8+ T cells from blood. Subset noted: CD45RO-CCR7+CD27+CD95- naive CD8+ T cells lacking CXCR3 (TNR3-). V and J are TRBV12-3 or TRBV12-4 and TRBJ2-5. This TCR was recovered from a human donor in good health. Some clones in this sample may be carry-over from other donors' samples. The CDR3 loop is CASSLGLETQYF.